A single sample gave rise to the 30 T cell receptor beta chains below, sequenced in a study of CXCR3 chemokines and chemotherapy response in bladder cancer. TCRdb processed the PCR reads anew with MiXCR; each CDR3 protein has one entry. The repertoire has 7,000 to 10,000 distinct CDR3 sequences, about 21% of them found once; the top ten carry roughly 8.7%. Sampling was done from a patient whose treatment included neoadjuvant chemotherapy. The receptor source for this set is a human donor with bladder cancer that did not respond to neoadjuvant chemotherapy.

This clonotype was counted many times. This chain uses TRBV28 with TRBJ1-2; D gene unclear. Germline CDR1 and CDR2: MDHEN and SYDVKM. The CDR3 runs to 12 residues. The V and J ends lost 7 bases and 7 bases respectively, with 13 bases between them. The CDR3 sequence: CASTNGIGGYTF. CDR3 sequence (DNA): TGTGCCAGCACCAATGGGATAGGTGGCTACACCTTC.

This clonotype is medium-sized (0.01 to 0.1%) by share. The chain employs TRBV6-6 and TRBJ2-7, with 8 bases aligning to TRBD2. CDR3 size: 14 residues. The germline gives CDR1 MNHNY, CDR2 SVGAGI (reference sequence). V was clipped by 2 bases and J by 5 bases; unmatched bases: 5. The CDR3 spells CASSYRGGENEQYF. The CDR3 bases are TGTGCCAGCAGTTACCGGGGGGGCGAAAACGAGCAGTACTTC.

A remark on this clonotype: A read error is the likely source, as a far larger clone sits one nucleotide away. The chain combines TRBV18 with TRBJ2-7, with D uncertain. The end of the DNA fits TRBJ2-1 better, so the J call may be wrong. The CDR3 runs 12 residues. Germline V lookup: CDR1 KGHSH, CDR2 LQKENI. The CDR3 loop reads CASSPRVNEQFF. The CDR3 DNA reads as TGTGCCAGCTCACCACGAGTCAATGAGCAGTTCTTC.

By frequency in the sample, this clonotype is medium-sized. As DNA, the CDR3 is TGTGCCAGCAGTCAATCCCTCGCGACAGCGGGCCTTGGGGATGAGCAGTTCTTC. This gives the protein CASSQSLATAGLGDEQFF. This chain connects TRBV27 to TRBJ2-1, with D maybe TRBD2 (6 bases). Deletions cut 5 bases from V and 8 bases from J, with 28 bases between. This CDR3 is built from 18 residues. The germline V gene encodes CDR1 MNHEY and CDR2 SMNVEV (reference sequence).

This clonotype counts as medium-sized. The chain has TRBV6-6 and TRBJ2-7, with D uncertain. Germline V gene lookup returns CDR1 MNHNY and CDR2 SVGAGI (reference sequence). The CDR3 is 13 amino acids. V was clipped by 5 bases and J by 4 bases, with 12 bases between them. CDR3: CASSNPPRYEQYF. CDR3 DNA sequence: TGTGCCAGCAGTAACCCCCCCAGGTACGAGCAGTACTTC.

This clonotype qualifies as medium-sized. This chain joins TRBV6-2 or TRBV6-3 and TRBJ1-5; possible D gene TRBD1, 6 bases. Per the germline V gene, CDR1 is MNHEY and CDR2 is SVGEGT. The CDR3 covers 13 residues. V lost 7 bases and J lost 4, with 11 bases in between. The CDR3 DNA reads as TGTGCCAGCACCGACAGGAGTAATCAGCCCCAGCATTTT. Translation gives CASTDRSNQPQHF.

This clonotype was seen repeatedly, ten times or more. The J gene is TRBJ2-7, the V gene TRBV10-3; D is ambiguous. Germline assignment: CDR1 ENHRY and CDR2 SYGVKD. Trimming removed 10 bases at V and 0 bases at J, with 19 bases between. The CDR3 consists of 15 residues. The CDR3 DNA reads as TGTGCCACGCGCCCCGTCGGGTTGGGCTCCTACGAGCAGTACTTC. Encoded protein: CATRPVGLGSYEQYF.

This clonotype is termed medium-sized. V gene TRBV7-9 combines with J gene TRBJ2-2; D is undetermined. Germline V gene lookup returns CDR1 SEHNR and CDR2 FQNEAQ (reference sequence). The V end lost 7 bases, the J end lost 4 bases, and 4 bases lay between the germline ends. This CDR3 contains 11 residues. CDR3 coding DNA: TGTGCCAGCATCGGCACCGGGGAGCTGTTTTTT. Protein: CASIGTGELFF.

On this clonotype: Only one base separates this from a far larger clonotype, so it likely reflects a read error. The chain uses TRBV7-2 and TRBJ2-1; D gene unclear. This CDR3 is 17 amino acids long. The germline V gene encodes CDR1 SGHTA and CDR2 FQGNSA. V was shortened by 2 bases and J by 13 bases, with 27 bases between the two germline ends. CDR3: CASSLIFQVAPVQTQFF. As DNA, the CDR3 is TGTGCCAGCAGCTTAATTTTTCAGGTGGCTCCCGTACAGACCCAGTTCTTC. The full variable domain, its missing parts supplied by reference TRBV7-2 and TRBJ2-1, is GAGVSQSPSNKVTEKGKDVELRCDPISGHTALYWYRQSLGQGLEFLIYFQGNSAPDKSGLPSDRFSAERTGGSVSTLTIQRTQQEDSAVYLCASSLIFQVAPVQTQFFGPGTRLTVL.

The rearrangement joins TRBV20-1 to TRBJ2-1, with TRBD2 as a possible D gene (6 bases). The CDR3 extends over 16 amino acids. V shed 6 bases and J shed 3 bases, with 21 bases lying between them. Germline V gene lookup returns CDR1 DFQATT and CDR2 SNEGSKA (reference sequence). The CDR3 region has the DNA TGCAGTGCCGACGATGTAGCGGAGCGAGTCTACAATGAGCAGTTCTTC. It translates to CSADDVAERVYNEQFF.

Points on this clonotype: A far bigger clonotype differs at one base, so this is likely a read error. The chain combines TRBV6-1 with TRBJ2-5; perhaps TRBD2 as D (5 bases). The tail of the sequence fits TRBJ2-1 better, so the J call may be wrong. The CDR3 has 15 residues. Germline V gene data show CDR1 as MNHNS and CDR2 as SASEGT. CDR3 region: CASSEGVSENDEQFF. CDR3 DNA sequence: TGTGCCAGCAGTGAAGGTGTTAGCGAGAACGATGAGCAGTTCTTC.

The J gene is TRBJ1-1, the V gene TRBV6-6; D is possibly TRBD1 (6 bases). CDR3 length: 13 amino acids. V lost 2 bases and J lost 5, with 9 bases in between. The V gene's germline CDR1 is MNHNY and CDR2 SVGAGI (reference sequence). CDR3 region: CASSYQGRTEAFF. In nucleotides, the CDR3 is TGTGCCAGCAGTTACCAGGGGCGGACTGAAGCTTTCTTT.

The sample holds many counts of this clonotype. The genes are TRBV4-3 and TRBJ1-1, with a tentative D call TRBD1 (5 bases). V was clipped by 0 bases and J by 5 bases, with 16 bases between them. Germline assignment: CDR1 LGHNA and CDR2 YSLEER. The CDR3 is 16 residues long. CDR3 sequence: CASSQDPREGRTEAFF. CDR3 coding DNA: TGCGCCAGCAGCCAAGACCCAAGAGAGGGGCGGACTGAAGCTTTCTTT.

The chain links TRBV6-6 to TRBJ1-2, with TRBD1 matching over 7 bases. The CDR3 is 13 amino acids. CDR1 is MNHNY and CDR2 is SVGAGI in the germline V gene (reference sequence). Losses at the gene ends were 7 bases for V and 8 bases for J; bases not matched to a gene: 10. Here the CDR3 DNA reads TGTGCCAGCAAGACAGGGAGGTATGAAGGCTACACCTTC. It is translated as CASKTGRYEGYTF.

This clonotype was counted ten times or more. CDR3 nucleotide sequence: TGTGCCAGCAGTTTTCGGGTGAACACTGAAGCTTTCTTT. It yields the protein CASSFRVNTEAFF. The V gene is TRBV27, the J gene TRBJ1-1; no definite D call. The CDR3 consists of 13 residues. The V end lost 3 bases, the J end lost 0 bases, and 5 bases lay between the germline ends. The germline gives CDR1 MNHEY, CDR2 SMNVEV (reference sequence).

This clonotype was observed many times. In DNA, the CDR3 is TGTGCCAGCAGTGCTAGGACAGGCAACTCTGGGGCCAACGTCCTGACTTTC. Translating it yields CASSARTGNSGANVLTF. This chain connects TRBV12-3 or TRBV12-4 to TRBJ2-6; 7 bases match TRBD1. Unmatched junction bases numbered 7, after V lost 5 bases and J lost 0 bases. This CDR3 comprises 17 residues.

The table lists this clonotype with many counts. The rearrangement uses TRBV6-5 and TRBJ1-1; TRBD1 aligns across 10 bases. CDR3 size: 14 residues. The germline V gene has CDR1 MNHEY and CDR2 SVGAGI. V lost 7 bases to trimming and J lost 6 bases; unmatched junction nucleotides: 8. CDR3: CASTPPGQGAEAFF. Written as DNA, the CDR3 is TGTGCCAGCACCCCTCCAGGACAGGGGGCTGAAGCTTTCTTT.

This clonotype was seen repeatedly, ten times or more. The CDR3 region is CASSLVEGAETQYF. CDR3 nucleotide sequence: TGTGCCAGCAGCTTGGTTGAGGGTGCAGAGACCCAGTACTTC. The gene calls are TRBV5-5 and TRBJ2-5; D possibly corresponds to TRBD2 (5 bases). There are 14 residues in the CDR3. Germline CDR1 reads SGHKS; CDR2 reads YYEKEE (reference sequence). Trimming stripped 0 bases from V and 4 bases from J, with 10 bases between.

By sample share, this clonotype is medium-sized. The genes are TRBV10-3 and TRBJ1-6; perhaps TRBD1 as D (5 bases). The germline gives CDR1 ENHRY, CDR2 SYGVKD. Between the trimmed V and J ends, which lost 6 bases and 8 bases, there was a span of 14 bases. This CDR3 has 14 residues. This CDR3 reads CAISRRDADSPLHF. Written as DNA, the CDR3 is TGTGCCATCAGCCGCCGGGACGCCGATTCACCCCTCCACTTT.

Worth noting for this clonotype: A far larger clone is just one base off, so this is likely a read error. The chain employs TRBV6-6 and TRBJ1-1, with unresolved D. The CDR3 spans 13 residues. Trimming pared 4 bases from V and 2 bases from J, leaving 8 bases between. Germline V gene sequence: CDR1 MNHNY, CDR2 SVGAGI (reference sequence). The CDR3 sequence: CASSSKGNTEAFF. The CDR3 DNA sequence: TGTGCCAGCAGTTCCAAGGGTAACACTGAAGCTTTCTTT.

By share, this clonotype ranks as medium-sized. This chain connects TRBV24-1 to TRBJ2-1, with 8 bases identical to TRBD1. The CDR3 contains 19 residues. Per the germline V gene, CDR1 is KGHDR and CDR2 is SFDVKD. V lost 4 bases to trimming and J lost 5 bases; unmatched junction nucleotides: 18. In DNA form, the CDR3 reads TGTGCCACCAGTGAGCCCGAGTCTGGAAGAGGGGGACAGGACAATGAGCAGTTCTTC. Amino acids: CATSEPESGRGGQDNEQFF.

This clonotype is medium-sized (0.01 to 0.1%). The CDR3 DNA is TGTGCCACCAGGCCTGGCGCAGGGTACTATGGCTACACCTTC. It yields the protein CATRPGAGYYGYTF. This sequence joins TRBV7-2 and TRBJ1-2; D is perhaps TRBD1 (5 bases). Deletions cut 10 bases from V and 3 bases from J, with 18 bases between. CDR3 length: 14 amino acids. Looked up from germline, CDR1 is SGHTA and CDR2 is FQGNSA.

By share, this clonotype ranks as medium-sized (0.01 to 0.1%). The rearrangement joins TRBV7-2 to TRBJ2-5; the D gene could be TRBD1 or TRBD2 (5 bases each). The CDR3 contains 13 residues. The V gene lost 8 bases and the J gene lost 2 bases, with 12 bases spanning the gap. In germline, CDR1 is SGHTA, CDR2 FQGNSA. The CDR3 here is CASSNGAQETQYF. CDR3 DNA: TGTGCCAGCTCAAACGGGGCTCAAGAGACCCAGTACTTC.

Regarding this clonotype: Since a far larger clone is one base different, this is likely a read error. The rearrangement uses TRBV6-5 and TRBJ2-7; 8 bases are shared with TRBD1. Germline CDR1 reads MNHEY; CDR2 reads SVGAGI. V was clipped by 4 bases and J by 7 bases; unmatched bases: 12. The CDR3 runs 15 residues. CDR3 nucleotide sequence: TGTGCCAGCAGTTCGGGACAGGCTTTCTACAATGAGCAGTACTTC. Its protein is CASSSGQAFYNEQYF.

This clonotype was counted a single time. Given a far larger clone just one base away, this is likely a sequencing read error. V gene TRBV6-6 combines with J gene TRBJ2-5, with a weak D call TRBD1 (5 bases). From germline, CDR1 is MNHNY and CDR2 SVGAGI (reference sequence). This CDR3 has 16 residues. Between the trimmed V and J ends, which lost 5 bases and 2 bases, there was a span of 18 bases. CDR3 DNA: TGTGCCAGCAGTCCCCGGTTGGGCAGGGCTCAAGAGACCCAGTACTTC. Translating it yields CASSPRLGRAQETQYF.

This clonotype has a count of ten or more. This chain uses TRBV6-5 with TRBJ2-7, with TRBD1 identical over 8 bases. This CDR3 is 14 amino acids long. The ends lost 6 bases at V and 4 bases at J; junction bases unmatched: 8. Germline V lookup: CDR1 MNHEY, CDR2 SVGAGI. The CDR3 protein is CASSYDRGEYEQYF. The CDR3 nucleotides read TGTGCCAGCAGCTACGACAGGGGAGAATACGAGCAGTACTTC.

Sample share makes this clonotype medium-sized. The chain recombines TRBV7-2 with TRBJ1-5; D call uncertain. The CDR3 has 14 residues. V lost 0 bases to trimming and J lost 7 bases, with 10 bases between them. Per the germline V gene, CDR1 is SGHTA and CDR2 is FQGNSA. CDR3 protein: CASSLAGNGQPQHF. DNA for the CDR3: TGTGCCAGCAGCTTAGCAGGGAATGGACAGCCCCAGCATTTT.

This clonotype qualifies as medium-sized (0.01 to 0.1%). The chain joins TRBV10-3 to TRBJ2-7; D may be TRBD2 (6 bases). Germline V gene sequence: CDR1 ENHRY, CDR2 SYGVKD. The CDR3 runs 15 residues. V was trimmed by 8 bases and J by 7 bases, leaving 24 bases between them. As DNA, the CDR3 is TGTGCCATCCGGGAGAAGGACAAGGGGACCGGAGAGCAGTACTTC. Amino acid sequence: CAIREKDKGTGEQYF.

This clonotype showed up many times. The genes are TRBV4-3 and TRBJ1-6; D may be TRBD1 (6 bases). The V and J ends lost 0 bases and 3 bases respectively, with 12 bases between them. CDR3 length: 17 amino acids. The germline V gene has CDR1 LGHNA and CDR2 YSLEER. CDR3 bases: TGCGCCAGCAGCCAAGACCCAGGGGCCTTCTATAATTCACCCCTCCACTTT. Amino acids: CASSQDPGAFYNSPLHF.

This clonotype was counted many times. The chain joins TRBV6-1 to TRBJ2-7, with TRBD1 identical over 12 bases. CDR3 length: 13 residues. V gave up 8 bases and J gave up 4 bases; unmatched junction bases: 3. Germline assignment: CDR1 MNHNS and CDR2 SASEGT. CDR3 residues: CASPGQGAYEQYF. In DNA, the CDR3 is TGTGCCAGCCCGGGACAGGGGGCGTACGAGCAGTACTTC.